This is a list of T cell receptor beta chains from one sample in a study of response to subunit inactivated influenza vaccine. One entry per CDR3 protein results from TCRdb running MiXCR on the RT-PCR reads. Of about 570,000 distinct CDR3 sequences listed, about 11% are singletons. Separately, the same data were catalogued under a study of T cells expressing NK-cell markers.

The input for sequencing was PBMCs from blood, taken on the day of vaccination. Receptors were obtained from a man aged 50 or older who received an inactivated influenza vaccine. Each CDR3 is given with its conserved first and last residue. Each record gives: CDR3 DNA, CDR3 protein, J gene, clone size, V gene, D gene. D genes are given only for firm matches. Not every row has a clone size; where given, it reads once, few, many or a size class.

DNA: TGTGCCTGGAGTGTTGGGACAGGGCATAACTATGGCTACACCTTC
CDR3: CAWSVGTGHNYGYTF
J: TRBJ1-2
size: few
V: TRBV30
D: TRBD1

DNA: TGTGCCAGCAGTTACTCCCTCCTGGGGGGAGCTGGTAGGCAGTTCTTC
CDR3: CASSYSLLGGAGRQFF
J: TRBJ2-1
size: -
V: TRBV6-5
D: -

DNA: TGTGCCATCAGTGAGCCCCGACTAGCGGAAGGAGGTTTTACGCAGTATTTT
CDR3: CAISEPRLAEGGFTQYF
J: TRBJ2-3
size: few
V: TRBV10-3
D: TRBD2

DNA: TGTGCCAGCAGCCATTTACCGGACAGCTATGGCTACACCTTC
CDR3: CASSHLPDSYGYTF
J: TRBJ1-2
size: many
V: TRBV12-3/TRBV12-4
D: -

DNA: TGTGCCAGCAGCTTCGGGACTCCTTACAATGAGCAGTTCTTC
CDR3: CASSFGTPYNEQFF
J: TRBJ2-1
size: many
V: TRBV7-9
D: -

DNA: TGCAGCGGCCGGGACGGGACCTACGAGCAGTACTTC
CDR3: CSGRDGTYEQYF
J: TRBJ2-7
size: -
V: TRBV29-1
D: -

DNA: TGTGCCAGCAGCTATCCCCCTTCTTGGACACATAATTCACCCCTCCACTTT
CDR3: CASSYPPSWTHNSPLHF
J: TRBJ1-6
size: -
V: TRBV7-2
D: -

DNA: TGTGCCAGCAGCTTAGCGCGCCAGCGGAGCACAGATACGCAGTATTTT
CDR3: CASSLARQRSTDTQYF
J: TRBJ2-3
size: -
V: TRBV7-2
D: -

DNA: TGCAGTGCTAGAGAGGCAGCAGGCAATCAGCCCCAGCATTTT
CDR3: CSAREAAGNQPQHF
J: TRBJ1-5
size: -
V: TRBV20-1
D: -

DNA: TGTGCCACCAGTGATCCGCCGGGACAGGGGACCGGGGAGCTGTTTTTT
CDR3: CATSDPPGQGTGELFF
J: TRBJ2-2
size: few
V: TRBV24-1
D: TRBD1

DNA: TGCGCCAGCAGTACCGACGGGACCTATGGCTACACCTTC
CDR3: CASSTDGTYGYTF
J: TRBJ1-2
size: -
V: TRBV5-1
D: -

DNA: TGCAGTGCTATTATGGGGACTAATGAAAAACTGTTTTTT
CDR3: CSAIMGTNEKLFF
J: TRBJ1-4
size: many
V: TRBV20-1
D: -

DNA: TGTGCCAGCTCACCATCGGCAGGGGGCTTGGGCTACACCTTC
CDR3: CASSPSAGGLGYTF
J: TRBJ1-2
size: few
V: TRBV18
D: TRBD1

DNA: TGTGCCAGCAGCTTCGGGGGACAGGGGCGTAATGAGCAGTTCTTC
CDR3: CASSFGGQGRNEQFF
J: TRBJ2-1
size: -
V: TRBV11-3
D: TRBD1

DNA: TGTGCCAGCAGAGGGACAGCCGGACCGGGAGCTTTCTTT
CDR3: CASRGTAGPGAFF
J: TRBJ1-1
size: -
V: TRBV6-1
D: TRBD1

DNA: TGTGCCAGCAGCTTCGCAGGAACAAGAGAGGCCCAGTACTTC
CDR3: CASSFAGTREAQYF
J: TRBJ2-5
size: -
V: TRBV11-2
D: -

DNA: TGTGCCAGCACCCTTCGGAGCGGGAGTTGGTCCTACAATGAGCAGTTCTTC
CDR3: CASTLRSGSWSYNEQFF
J: TRBJ2-1
size: few
V: TRBV12-3/TRBV12-4
D: TRBD2

DNA: TGTGCCAGCAGTTCGTTGGGCGGCCTAGGGACCCAGTACTTC
CDR3: CASSSLGGLGTQYF
J: TRBJ2-5
size: few
V: TRBV12-3/TRBV12-4
D: -

DNA: TGCGCCAGCAGCTTGGACAGTGAAGCTTTCTTT
CDR3: CASSLDSEAFF
J: TRBJ1-1
size: many
V: TRBV5-1
D: -

DNA: TGCAGTGTTCAGCCGGGACTAGCGGGAGTATATGAGCAGTTCTTC
CDR3: CSVQPGLAGVYEQFF
J: TRBJ2-1
size: few
V: TRBV20-1
D: TRBD2

DNA: TGCAGCGACCAGACAGTGGGCAGCTATGGCTACACCTTC
CDR3: CSDQTVGSYGYTF
J: TRBJ1-2
size: -
V: TRBV29-1
D: -

DNA: TGCAGCGTGGGGGACAGGGTCTACGAGCAGTACTTC
CDR3: CSVGDRVYEQYF
J: TRBJ2-7
size: -
V: TRBV29-1
D: TRBD1

DNA: TGTGCCAGCAGTTCGCTCGGACAGGGAGGGTCCTACAATGAGCAGTTCTTC
CDR3: CASSSLGQGGSYNEQFF
J: TRBJ2-1
size: -
V: TRBV12-3/TRBV12-4
D: -

DNA: TGTGCCAGCAGCATACGACAGGGGGTGGGGACAGATACGCAGTATTTT
CDR3: CASSIRQGVGTDTQYF
J: TRBJ2-3
size: few
V: TRBV9
D: TRBD1

DNA: TGTGCCAGCAGCCCCCAGTTGGGGGGTATTGAAAAACTGTTTTTT
CDR3: CASSPQLGGIEKLFF
J: TRBJ1-4
size: many
V: TRBV28
D: -

DNA: TGTACCAGCAGCTTAAGGGGGGGGGCCCCCGGGGAGCTGTTTTTT
CDR3: CTSSLRGGAPGELFF
J: TRBJ2-2
size: -
V: TRBV7-8
D: -

DNA: TGCAGCGTTGAAGGGGCGACAGAGCCTACGAGGCAGTACTTC
CDR3: CSVEGATEPTRQYF
J: TRBJ2-7
size: few
V: TRBV29-1
D: -

DNA: TGTGCCAGCAGTGACCGACCGATATACGAGCAGTACTTC
CDR3: CASSDRPIYEQYF
J: TRBJ2-7
size: few
V: TRBV6-1
D: -

DNA: TGTGCTAGTGAGGGCGGGGTGGGAGATACGCAGTATTTT
CDR3: CASEGGVGDTQYF
J: TRBJ2-3
size: -
V: TRBV27
D: -

DNA: TGCGCCAGCAGTGGGGGGCAACTCTACGAGCAGTACTTC
CDR3: CASSGGQLYEQYF
J: TRBJ2-7
size: -
V: TRBV5-1
D: -

DNA: TGTGCCAGCAGACACGACAGGGGGCTCGGCACCGGGGAGCTGTTTTTT
CDR3: CASRHDRGLGTGELFF
J: TRBJ2-2
size: many
V: TRBV7-9
D: TRBD1

DNA: TGTGCCAGCAGTCTGGCCGCAGGGGGCGGAACGCAGTATTTT
CDR3: CASSLAAGGGTQYF
J: TRBJ2-3
size: -
V: TRBV12-3/TRBV12-4
D: TRBD1

DNA: TGTGCCAGCAGCCAAGATAAAATGGCTAGCGATTCACAAGAGACCCAGTACTTC
CDR3: CASSQDKMASDSQETQYF
J: TRBJ2-5
size: few
V: TRBV3-1
D: -

DNA: TGTGCCAGCAGCGTTCTAGTTAGGGAGACCCAGTACTTC
CDR3: CASSVLVRETQYF
J: TRBJ2-5
size: few
V: TRBV7-2
D: -

DNA: TGTGCCAGCAGAGAGCGGGAGTTCGGGTACGAGCAGTACTTC
CDR3: CASREREFGYEQYF
J: TRBJ2-7
size: -
V: TRBV28
D: TRBD2

DNA: TGTGCCAGCAGCCGGGAGCGTCCCCACAATGAGCAGTTCTTC
CDR3: CASSRERPHNEQFF
J: TRBJ2-1
size: -
V: TRBV7-9
D: -

DNA: TGTGCCAGCAGCGTAGAGGGGAATCTGAAGGAGACCCAGTACTTC
CDR3: CASSVEGNLKETQYF
J: TRBJ2-5
size: -
V: TRBV9
D: -

DNA: TGCAGCGTTGGACAGGGGAAGGACTATGGCTACACCTTC
CDR3: CSVGQGKDYGYTF
J: TRBJ1-2
size: many
V: TRBV29-1
D: TRBD1

DNA: TGCGCCAGCAACGACAGGACAGGAGGAAATGAGCAGTTCTTC
CDR3: CASNDRTGGNEQFF
J: TRBJ2-1
size: few
V: TRBV5-1
D: TRBD1

DNA: TGTGCCAGCAGTTCTACAGGGACTCATGGAGGGGCCAACGTCCTGACTTTC
CDR3: CASSSTGTHGGANVLTF
J: TRBJ2-6
size: few
V: TRBV28
D: -

DNA: TGTGCCAGCGGGACAGGGTTTGGGACCCAGTACTTC
CDR3: CASGTGFGTQYF
J: TRBJ2-5
size: -
V: TRBV7-6
D: TRBD1

DNA: TGCGCCAGCAGCGCCGGGACAGGGTTCAATGAGCAGTTCTTC
CDR3: CASSAGTGFNEQFF
J: TRBJ2-1
size: -
V: TRBV5-1
D: TRBD1

DNA: TGCAGTGCTAGCACTAGCGGGACACACAATGAGCAGTTCTTC
CDR3: CSASTSGTHNEQFF
J: TRBJ2-1
size: few
V: TRBV20-1
D: TRBD2

DNA: TGTGCCAGCAGCTTGGACCCTTTGAGGGGGAACGAGCAGTACTTC
CDR3: CASSLDPLRGNEQYF
J: TRBJ2-7
size: many
V: TRBV7-9
D: -

DNA: TGCGCCAGCAGCCAAGGCCGGGACAACAATAATTCACCCCTCCACTTT
CDR3: CASSQGRDNNNSPLHF
J: TRBJ1-6
size: -
V: TRBV4-1
D: -

DNA: TGTGCCAGCAGCTCCCCTAGCGAAGGCACAGATACGCAGTATTTT
CDR3: CASSSPSEGTDTQYF
J: TRBJ2-3
size: -
V: TRBV11-2
D: -

DNA: TGTGCCAGCAGCTCCCACAGGGAACAGCCCCAGCATTTT
CDR3: CASSSHREQPQHF
J: TRBJ1-5
size: few
V: TRBV7-2
D: -

DNA: TGTGCCAGCAGCGTCGGAAGGCTAGCCAGCTACGAGCAGTACTTC
CDR3: CASSVGRLASYEQYF
J: TRBJ2-7
size: -
V: TRBV9
D: -

DNA: TGTGCCAGCTCACCACCGGGTCGACTAGCGGAGACCACAGATACGCAGTATTTT
CDR3: CASSPPGRLAETTDTQYF
J: TRBJ2-3
size: many
V: TRBV18
D: TRBD2

DNA: TGTGCCAGCAGCTTATGGGGGATCGAGACCCAGTACTTC
CDR3: CASSLWGIETQYF
J: TRBJ2-5
size: few
V: TRBV7-2
D: -

DNA: TGTGCCAGCAGTCCCAGGGGATTGGGCAATGAGCAGTTCTTC
CDR3: CASSPRGLGNEQFF
J: TRBJ2-1
size: -
V: TRBV28
D: -

DNA: TGTGCCAGCAGCTGGGACAGTACCACTAACTATGGCTACACCTTC
CDR3: CASSWDSTTNYGYTF
J: TRBJ1-2
size: -
V: TRBV5-8
D: TRBD1